Below are 7 T cell receptor beta chains sequenced from a single sample in a study of Tregs in tolerant kidney transplant recipients. Sequenced by immunoSEQ multiplex PCR; TCRdb stores in-frame clones only, minus some. The sample holds 70,000 to 95,000 clones; approximately 90% are singletons and the top ten take approximately 0.3%. The sequenced sample was Tregs from blood, obtained before the transplant. The receptors originated from a human donor who received a combined kidney and bone marrow transplant.

With respect to this clone: One junction end does not reproduce the germline sequence, and a read error may be involved. This chain joins TRBV28 and TRBJ2-2, with a weak D call TRBD2 (5 bases). The CDR3 sequence is 15 residues long. Germline CDR1 reads MDHEN; CDR2 reads SYDVKM. CDR3 nucleotide sequence: TGTGCCGGCAGTTTATCTCATCGGAGGACCGGGGAGCTGTTTTTT. Translating it yields CAGSLSHRRTGELFF.

The rearrangement uses TRBV5-6 and TRBJ2-1; weak D call: TRBD1 (6 bases). This CDR3 is 15 amino acids long. Germline values: CDR1 SGHDT, CDR2 YYEEEE. Trimming took 4 bases from V and 4 from J, leaving 15 bases between them. Here the CDR3 DNA reads TGTGCCAGCAGCCTCCCCGGACAGCGATACAATGAGCAGTTCTTC. Amino acid sequence: CASSLPGQRYNEQFF.

This rearrangement joins TRBV11-2 to TRBJ2-7; the D is unclear. The CDR3 has 12 amino acids. Germline CDR1 reads SGHAT; CDR2 reads FQNNGV. The ends were cut back, 5 bases at V and 7 bases at J, with 12 bases in the middle. CDR3 nucleotides: TGTGCCAGCAGCCGCCTCCTGGGAGAGCAGTACTTC. Its protein is CASSRLLGEQYF.

This chain uses TRBV6-1 with TRBJ1-5; D gene uncertain. Germline V gene data show CDR1 as MNHNS and CDR2 as SASEGT. The ends were cut back, 2 bases at V and 4 bases at J, with 15 bases in the middle. The CDR3 has 16 amino acids. The CDR3 here is CASSESFGGRNQPQHF. In DNA, the CDR3 is TGTGCCAGCAGTGAAAGTTTCGGCGGGAGAAATCAGCCCCAGCATTTT.

In its sample, this clone was seen a few times. The chain joins TRBV6-5 to TRBJ2-7; no firm D call. The CDR3 has 15 amino acids. V lost 2 bases and J 0 bases, leaving 11 bases between the germline ends. CDR1 and CDR2 (germline): MNHEY, SVGAGI. The chain's CDR3 is CASSYVKEASYEQYF. CDR3 nucleotides: TGTGCCAGCAGTTACGTCAAGGAAGCCTCCTACGAGCAGTACTTC.

The rearrangement links TRBV7-9 to TRBJ1-2; no definite D call. There are 13 residues in the CDR3. The ends were cut back, 0 bases at V and 4 bases at J, with 6 bases in the middle. Germline CDR1 and CDR2: SEHNR and FQNEAQ (reference sequence). CDR3 residues: CASSLAGIYGYTF. CDR3 DNA sequence: TGTGCCAGCAGCTTAGCGGGGATCTATGGCTACACCTTC.

This sequence joins TRBV30 and TRBJ2-1; D is possibly TRBD2 (5 bases). Trimming cost V 0 bases and J 9 bases, with 12 bases left between them. The germline V gene encodes CDR1 GTSNPN and CDR2 SVGIG (reference sequence). CDR3 length equals 13 residues. In DNA, the CDR3 is TGTGCCTGGAGTGTACAAACAAGCGGTGAGCAGTTCTTC. Its protein is CAWSVQTSGEQFF.